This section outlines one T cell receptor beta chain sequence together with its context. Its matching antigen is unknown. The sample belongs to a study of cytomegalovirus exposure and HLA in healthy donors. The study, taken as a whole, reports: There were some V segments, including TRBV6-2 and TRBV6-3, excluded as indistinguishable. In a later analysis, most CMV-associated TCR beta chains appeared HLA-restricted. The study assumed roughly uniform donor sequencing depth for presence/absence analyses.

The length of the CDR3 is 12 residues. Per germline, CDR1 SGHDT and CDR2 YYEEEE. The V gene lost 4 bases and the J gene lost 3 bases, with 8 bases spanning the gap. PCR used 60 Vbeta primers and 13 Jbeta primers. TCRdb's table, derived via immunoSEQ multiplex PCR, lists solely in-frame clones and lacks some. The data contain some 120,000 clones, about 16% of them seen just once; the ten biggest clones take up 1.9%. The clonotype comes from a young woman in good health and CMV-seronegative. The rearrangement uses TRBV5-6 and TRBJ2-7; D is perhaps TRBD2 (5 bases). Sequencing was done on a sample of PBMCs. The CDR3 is CASSNRGYEQYF. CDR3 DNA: TGTGCCAGCAGCAACCGGGGCTACGAGCAGTACTTC. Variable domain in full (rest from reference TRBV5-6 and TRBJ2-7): DAGVTQSPTHLIKTRGQQVTLRCSPKSGHDTVSWYQQALGQGPQFIFQYYEEEERQRGNFPDRFSGHQFPNYSSELNVNALLLGDSALYLCASSNRGYEQYFGPGTRLTVT.